This entry lists 20 T cell receptor beta chains sequenced from one sample in a study of shared clonotypes between healthy human individuals. Using immunoSEQ multiplex PCR, the repertoire was profiled, and TCRdb retains in-frame clones only, with some absent. The sample contains around 1.1 million clones, about 80% of which appear only once. Sequenced input: memory CD4+ T cells from PBMCs. Subset reported: CD45RA-negative fraction. The receptors stem from a man aged 18 to 35 in good health. Some clones in this sample may be carry-over from other donors' samples.

This chain joins TRBV6-1 and TRBJ2-7; 8 nucleotides align to TRBD1. In germline, CDR1 is MNHNS, CDR2 SASEGT. The CDR3 length is 15 residues. V dropped 2 bases and J dropped 5; count of bases not matched to a gene: 8. The CDR3 sequence is CASSESAGGKDEQYF. The CDR3 nucleotides read TGTGCCAGCAGTGAATCGGCAGGGGGCAAGGACGAGCAGTACTTC.

This chain connects TRBV6-1 to TRBJ2-3; D gene ambiguous. Trimming removed 3 bases from V and 0 bases from J, with 16 bases in between. Germline CDR1 is MNHNS and CDR2 is SASEGT. This CDR3 contains 17 residues. This CDR3 is CASSEGVASRSTDTQYF. For the CDR3, the DNA is TGTGCCAGCAGTGAGGGCGTCGCAAGCCGTAGCACAGATACGCAGTATTTT.

The chain joins TRBV7-6 to TRBJ2-3, with unresolved D. The V gene's germline CDR1 is SGHVS and CDR2 FNYEAQ. With 4 bases removed from V and 3 bases from J, the gap between germline ends came to 8 bases. There are 13 residues in the CDR3. CDR3 bases: TGTGCCAGCAGCTATCAGATTACAGATACGCAGTATTTT. Translation: CASSYQITDTQYF.

Worth noting for this clone: Other DNA sequences in this sample translate to the same CDR3. This sequence joins TRBV5-1 and TRBJ2-1; a possible D gene is TRBD2 (5 bases). CDR3 length: 14 residues. V lost 2 bases and J 4 bases, leaving 10 bases between the germline ends. Looked up from germline, CDR1 is SGHRS and CDR2 is YFSETQ. The chain's CDR3 is CASSLRGNYNEQFF. DNA of the CDR3: TGCGCCAGCAGCTTAAGAGGGAATTACAATGAGCAGTTCTTC.

The chain is built from TRBV7-2 and TRBJ2-7; 10 bases line up with TRBD1. The CDR3 is 15 amino acids. The germline V gene has CDR1 SGHTA and CDR2 FQGNSA. Trimming took 0 bases from V and 5 from J; bases not matched to a gene: 4. CDR3 amino acids: CASSLAGTGVDEQYF. The CDR3 DNA reads as TGTGCCAGCAGCTTAGCCGGGACAGGGGTAGACGAGCAGTACTTC.

This sequence joins TRBV10-3 and TRBJ2-3; 7 bases fit TRBD2. J lost 8 bases, V lost 9 bases, and 8 bases had no gene match. CDR1 is ENHRY and CDR2 is SYGVKD in the germline V gene. This CDR3 has 12 amino acids. CDR3 loop: CAMGGDGRTQYF. CDR3 DNA: TGTGCCATGGGAGGGGACGGTCGTACGCAGTATTTT.

The chain recombines TRBV28 with TRBJ1-2; D is perhaps TRBD1 (5 bases). V was shortened by 5 bases and J by 4 bases, with 17 bases between the two germline ends. The CDR3 extends over 15 amino acids. Germline loops: CDR1 MDHEN, CDR2 SYDVKM. The DNA of the CDR3 is TGTGCCAGCAGTCCGAACCGGGGACGGATCTATGGCTACACCTTC. It translates to CASSPNRGRIYGYTF.

The chain recombines TRBV5-6 with TRBJ1-2, with D tentatively TRBD1 (5 bases). In germline, CDR1 is SGHDT, CDR2 YYEEEE. The CDR3 consists of 14 residues. V shed 4 bases and J shed 3 bases, with 13 bases lying between them. The CDR3 bases are TGTGCCAGCAGCCAGCGGGGGACCCACTATGGCTACACCTTC. Protein product: CASSQRGTHYGYTF.

V gene TRBV6-1 combines with J gene TRBJ2-1; 9 nucleotides agree with TRBD1. Germline CDR1 MNHNS, CDR2 SASEGT. J lost 7 bases, V lost 3 bases, and 10 bases had no gene match. The CDR3 is 16 amino acids. CDR3 loop: CASSEPDRGVRNEQFF. CDR3 sequence (DNA): TGTGCCAGCAGTGAGCCAGACAGGGGGGTGCGGAATGAGCAGTTCTTC.

The rearrangement links TRBV6-1 to TRBJ1-5; D not certain. CDR1 is MNHNS, CDR2 SASEGT, per germline. Deletions cut 7 bases from V and 0 bases from J, with 13 bases between. This CDR3 spans 15 amino acids. The CDR3 region is CASIQRLYSNQPQHF. The DNA of the CDR3 is TGTGCCAGCATCCAGCGGCTTTATAGCAATCAGCCCCAGCATTTT.

The chain uses TRBV15 and TRBJ2-5, with D possibly being TRBD2 (5 bases). Germline values: CDR1 LNHNV, CDR2 YYDKDF (reference sequence). V lost 1 base and J lost 5, with 14 bases in between. The CDR3 spans 15 residues. In DNA form, the CDR3 reads TGTGCCACCAGCAGAGGTGGAGGTCAACGGGAGACCCAGTACTTC. Translating gives CATSRGGGQRETQYF.

The V gene is TRBV7-6, the J gene TRBJ1-1, with D possibly matching TRBD1 (5 bases). V lost 1 base and J 1 base, leaving 7 bases between the germline ends. Per germline, CDR1 SGHVS and CDR2 FNYEAQ. The CDR3 length is 14 residues. For the CDR3, the DNA is TGTGCCAGCAGCTTAGGGGGCCGGAACACTGAAGCTTTCTTT. Protein sequence: CASSLGGRNTEAFF.

In its sample, this clone was seen a few times. The junction does not match germline at one end; this may be a read error. This chain joins TRBV5-1 and TRBJ2-1; D gene uncertain. CDR1 and CDR2 (germline): SGHRS, YFSETQ. The CDR3 runs 15 residues. The CDR3 protein is CAGSVADPASNEQFF. The CDR3 nucleotides are TGCGCCGGCAGCGTCGCAGACCCAGCCTCGAATGAGCAGTTCTTC.

The chain has TRBV19 and TRBJ2-6; tentatively, D is TRBD2 (6 bases). Germline V gene sequence: CDR1 LNHDA, CDR2 SQIVND (reference sequence). V lost 3 bases, J lost 4 bases, and 13 bases lay in between. The CDR3 contains 16 residues. The CDR3 bases are TGTGCCAGTAGTATGGGGGGTCGTACCGGGGCCAACGTCCTGACTTTC. It encodes CASSMGGRTGANVLTF. Looking up the rest from reference TRBV19 and TRBJ2-6 gives the full variable domain: DGGITQSPKYLFRKEGQNVTLSCEQNLNHDAMYWYRQDPGQGLRLIYYSQIVNDFQKGDIAEGYSVSREKKESFPLTVTSAQKNPTAFYLCASSMGGRTGANVLTFGAGSRLTVL.

The chain uses TRBV27 and TRBJ1-5, with D unclear. Germline lookup yields CDR1 MNHEY and CDR2 SMNVEV (reference sequence). V gave up 8 bases and J gave up 5 bases, with 13 bases separating them. CDR3 length: 13 residues. CDR3 loop: CASGPKLYQPQHF. DNA for the CDR3: TGTGCCAGCGGACCAAAGTTGTATCAGCCCCAGCATTTT.

This chain uses TRBV5-1 with TRBJ1-2, with unresolved D. Germline lookup yields CDR1 SGHRS and CDR2 YFSETQ. V was shortened by 1 base and J by 5 bases, with 9 bases between the two germline ends. The CDR3 covers 13 residues. CDR3 sequence: CASSLTAVYGYTF. CDR3 in DNA: TGCGCCAGCAGCTTGACGGCGGTTTATGGCTACACCTTC. Together with reference TRBV5-1 and TRBJ1-2, the CDR3 gives the full variable domain: KAGVTQTPRYLIKTRGQQVTLSCSPISGHRSVSWYQQTPGQGLQFLFEYFSETQRNKGNFPGRFSGRQFSNSRSEMNVSTLELGDSALYLCASSLTAVYGYTFGSGTRLTVV.

This rearrangement joins TRBV28 to TRBJ2-1; a possible D gene is TRBD2 (6 bases). Trimming left V 7 bases short and J 6 bases short, with 19 bases between. The CDR3 runs 15 residues. Germline CDR1 MDHEN, CDR2 SYDVKM. CDR3 bases: TGTGCCAGCACCACCGGGGGAGGAGGTAGCAATGAGCAGTTCTTC. Its protein product is CASTTGGGGSNEQFF. The full variable domain, its missing parts supplied by reference TRBV28 and TRBJ2-1, is DVKVTQSSRYLVKRTGEKVFLECVQDMDHENMFWYRQDPGLGLRLIYFSYDVKMKEKGDIPEGYSVSREKKERFSLILESASTNQTSMYLCASTTGGGGSNEQFFGPGTRLTVL.

This clone was observed a handful of times. V and J are TRBV28 and TRBJ1-1; D not certain. Trimming stripped 2 bases from V and 0 bases from J, with 7 bases between. The CDR3 runs to 14 residues. Per the germline V gene, CDR1 is MDHEN and CDR2 is SYDVKM. For the CDR3, the DNA is TGTGCCAGCAGTTTACTGGGTATGAACACTGAAGCTTTCTTT. It codes for CASSLLGMNTEAFF.

The J gene is TRBJ2-7, the V gene TRBV5-6; no clear D. The germline V and J ends were trimmed by 0 bases and 3 bases, with 10 bases remaining between them. The CDR3 covers 14 residues. The germline V gene encodes CDR1 SGHDT and CDR2 YYEEEE. The DNA of the CDR3 is TGTGCCAGCAGCTTGGTGGGCTTAGTCTACGAGCAGTACTTC. Protein: CASSLVGLVYEQYF.

This clone appeared many times. The chain recombines TRBV28 with TRBJ1-1; D perhaps matches TRBD1 (5 bases). Germline V gene data show CDR1 as MDHEN and CDR2 as SYDVKM. This CDR3 has 13 residues. V was shortened by 6 bases and J by 4 bases, with 12 bases between the two germline ends. The CDR3 DNA follows: TGTGCCAGCAGAAGGGGTGGAGGCACTGAAGCTTTCTTT. It is translated as CASRRGGGTEAFF.